This T cell receptor beta chain was captured by sequencing in a study of blood T cell repertoires in COVID-19 (dated by TCRdb to between 2020 and 2021). About the investigation overall: Collaborator samples came from the United States, Italy and Spain and covered acute and convalescent phases of COVID-19. Where available, HLA class I and class II types were taken from metadata supplied by the sample provider and were not determined by assay-based typing. The prospective study material was composed of cDNA or gDNA derived from T cells, B-cell-depleted T cells, or PBMCs. The repertoires were released in a freely available public database meant as a resource for research on the immune response to SARS-CoV-2. A de-identified subject ID, COVID-19 status, age in years and sex were almost always included in the sample metadata. The samples were drawn from two sources: the first 160 participants of the ongoing ImmuneRACE study, and 1,000 to 1,500 subjects contributed by 6 global collaborators. Subjects who had been exposed to COVID-19, were actively infected with it, or had recovered from it provided the deeply sampled blood TCRbeta repertoires that made up the dataset. The research as a whole found: Clinical and demographic metadata were provided uncurated, with the amount varying by source and participant.

A second Seattle source provided samples from volunteer blood donors who had recovered from COVID-19. The collaborating institutions used their own protocols to collect whole blood in K2EDTA tubes. For TCRbeta analysis, collaborator samples were shipped as frozen whole blood, as isolated PBMCs, or as DNA extracted from either sample type. Comment on this clone: Its antigen target is currently unknown. Nothing much larger sits one base from this clone, and base qualities are not available.

TCRbeta CDR3 regions were amplified from genomic DNA by means of the immunoSEQ Assay, a bias-controlled multiplex PCR. Regarding the original processing steps: The number of nucleated cells in each sample was estimated by amplification of reference gene primers within the assay. Sequence reads were collapsed and filtered to measure the absolute abundance of every unique TCRbeta CDR3 rearrangement. For each sample, productive Simpson clonality was calculated as the square root of Simpson's diversity index over productive rearrangements. TCRdb limited this immuneACCESS table to in-frame rearrangements with V and J called. A share of clones is missing; checked studies link under half to unresolved V genes, and the rest is unexplained. Clone size and the V and J calls come from that table; the DNA yielded D and trimming. The sample data list fewer than 150,000 clones, and 70% to 90% of these were observed just once. The biggest ten clones account for 7.5% to 9% of the sample.

The sequence was obtained from a man between 65 and 79 years old who had recovered from COVID-19. Sequencing input: peripheral blood.

The DNA sequence is given as TGTGCCAGCAGGCTTGCTACCGGACTACGAGAGACCCAGTACTTC. Protein translation: CASRLATGLRETQYF. The V and J segments used are TRBV7-2 and TRBJ2-5; matching of 6 bases hints at TRBD2 as the D gene. Sequences SGHTA (CDR1) and FQGNSA (CDR2) are obtained from the germline V gene. The CDR3 runs 15 amino acids, cysteine and phenylalanine included. Only the CDR3 DNA stays, 45 bases, in frame from base 1. V is shortened by 6 bases, J by 4 bases, and the region joining them spans 18 bases.